The source of this T cell receptor beta chain is a study of blood T cell repertoires in COVID-19. Study-wide context: Italy, Spain and the United States were the sources of the convalescent and acute COVID-19 samples.

V lost 7 bases, J lost 10 bases, and 14 bases lay in between. The CDR3 consists of 13 residues. From germline, CDR1 is LNHNV and CDR2 YYDKDF (reference sequence). Clones were sequenced by immunoSEQ multiplex PCR, and TCRdb holds only the in-frame ones, with some missing. The profile shows around 270,000 clones, 65% to 85% of them singletons. This clonotype was obtained from a woman in her forties who had recovered from COVID-19. Material for sequencing was peripheral blood. V is TRBV15 and J is TRBJ1-6; no firm D call. CDR3 protein: CATTRDYPSPLHF. CDR3 nucleotides: TGTGCCACCACCCGGGATTACCCCTCACCCCTCCACTTT.